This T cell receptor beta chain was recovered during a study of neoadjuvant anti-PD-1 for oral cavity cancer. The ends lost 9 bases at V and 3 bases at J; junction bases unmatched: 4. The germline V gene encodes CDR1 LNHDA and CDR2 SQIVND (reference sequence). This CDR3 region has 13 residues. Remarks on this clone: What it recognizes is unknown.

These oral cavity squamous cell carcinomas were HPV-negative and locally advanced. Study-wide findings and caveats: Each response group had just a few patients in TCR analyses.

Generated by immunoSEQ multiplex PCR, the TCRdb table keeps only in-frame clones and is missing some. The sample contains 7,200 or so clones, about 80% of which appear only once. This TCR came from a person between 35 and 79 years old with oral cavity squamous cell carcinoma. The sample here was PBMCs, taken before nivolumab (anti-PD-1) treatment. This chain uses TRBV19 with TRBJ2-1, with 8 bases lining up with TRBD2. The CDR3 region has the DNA TGTGCCAGCGGGGGGGCCTTCTACAATGAGCAGTTCTTC. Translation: CASGGAFYNEQFF.